What follows is one TCR beta chain and its context. Authors' processing steps: For nucleated cells, counts were estimated from reference gene primer amplification. Repertoires were generated with immunoSEQ multiplex PCR, while TCRdb's copy carries only in-frame clones and drops some. The V and J calls and clone size come from that table; D and trimming were worked out from the DNA. The table shows about 220,000 clones, with 65% to 90% occurring only once. These data belong to a study of blood T cell repertoires in COVID-19. Overall study: Sites in the United States, Italy and Spain provided acute and convalescent COVID-19 samples. The cDNA or gDNA used as material had been derived from T cells, B-cell-depleted T cells, or PBMCs.

CDR3 size: 14 residues. The germline gives CDR1 KGHDR, CDR2 SFDVKD. The V and J ends lost 1 base and 9 bases respectively, with 13 bases between them. Sequencing input: peripheral blood. This chain connects TRBV24-1 to TRBJ2-3; a possible D gene is TRBD1 (5 bases). This receptor was obtained from a man aged 45-65 years with active or convalescent COVID-19. CDR3 DNA sequence: TGTGCCACCAGTGATTTTCAGGACAAAGTAACGCAGTATTTT. Protein: CATSDFQDKVTQYF.